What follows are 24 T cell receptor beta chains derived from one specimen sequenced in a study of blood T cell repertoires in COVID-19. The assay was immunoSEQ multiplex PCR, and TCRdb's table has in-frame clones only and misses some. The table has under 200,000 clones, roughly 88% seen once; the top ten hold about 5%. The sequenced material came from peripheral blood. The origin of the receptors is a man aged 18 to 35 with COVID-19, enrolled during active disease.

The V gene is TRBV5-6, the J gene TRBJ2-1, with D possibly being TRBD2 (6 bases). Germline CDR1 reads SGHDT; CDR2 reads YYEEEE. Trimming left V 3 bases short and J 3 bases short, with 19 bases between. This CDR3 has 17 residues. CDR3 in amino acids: CASSWGFLARDYNEQFF. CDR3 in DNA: TGTGCCAGCAGCTGGGGCTTCCTAGCGAGAGACTACAATGAGCAGTTCTTC. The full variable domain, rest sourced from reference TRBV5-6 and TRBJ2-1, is DAGVTQSPTHLIKTRGQQVTLRCSPKSGHDTVSWYQQALGQGPQFIFQYYEEEERQRGNFPDRFSGHQFPNYSSELNVNALLLGDSALYLCASSWGFLARDYNEQFFGPGTRLTVL.

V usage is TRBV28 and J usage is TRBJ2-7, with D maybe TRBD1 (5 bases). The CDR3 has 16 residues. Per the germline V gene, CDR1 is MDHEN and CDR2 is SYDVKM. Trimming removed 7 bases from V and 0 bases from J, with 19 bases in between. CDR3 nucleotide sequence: TGTGCCAGCACTCATGAAGGGGATCGGAGCTCCTACGAGCAGTACTTC. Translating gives CASTHEGDRSSYEQYF.

Here the CDR3 DNA reads TGTGCCAGCAGCCCGGACAGGTTCTATGGCTACACCTTC. It is translated as CASSPDRFYGYTF. This sequence joins TRBV7-8 and TRBJ1-2, with TRBD1 matching over 7 bases. The CDR3 extends over 13 amino acids. The junction had 4 bases not matched to a gene; V was cut back by 5 bases and J by 4 bases. CDR1 is SGHVS and CDR2 is FQNEAQ in the germline V gene.

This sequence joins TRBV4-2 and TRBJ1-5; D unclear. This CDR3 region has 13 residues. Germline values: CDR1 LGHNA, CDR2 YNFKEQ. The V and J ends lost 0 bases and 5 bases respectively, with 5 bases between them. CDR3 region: CASSQDGYQPQHF. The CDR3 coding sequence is TGTGCCAGCAGCCAAGACGGGTATCAGCCCCAGCATTTT.

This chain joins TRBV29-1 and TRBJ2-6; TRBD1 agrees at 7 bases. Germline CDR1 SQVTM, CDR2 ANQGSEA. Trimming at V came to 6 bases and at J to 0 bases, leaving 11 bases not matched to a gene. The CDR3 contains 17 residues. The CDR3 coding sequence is TGCAGCGTAGCCACCTGGGACAGCAGCTCTGGGGCCAACGTCCTGACTTTC. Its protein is CSVATWDSSSGANVLTF.

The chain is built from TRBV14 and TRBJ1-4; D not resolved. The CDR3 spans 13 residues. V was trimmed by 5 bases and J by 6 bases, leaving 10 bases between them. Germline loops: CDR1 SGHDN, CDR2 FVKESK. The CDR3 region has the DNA TGTGCCAGCAGCGGAGGGATCTATGAAAAACTGTTTTTT. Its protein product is CASSGGIYEKLFF. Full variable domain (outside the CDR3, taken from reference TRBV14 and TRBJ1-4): EAGVTQFPSHSVIEKGQTVTLRCDPISGHDNLYWYRRVMGKEIKFLLHFVKESKQDESGMPNNRFLAERTGGTYSTLKVQPAELEDSGVYFCASSGGIYEKLFFGSGTQLSVL.

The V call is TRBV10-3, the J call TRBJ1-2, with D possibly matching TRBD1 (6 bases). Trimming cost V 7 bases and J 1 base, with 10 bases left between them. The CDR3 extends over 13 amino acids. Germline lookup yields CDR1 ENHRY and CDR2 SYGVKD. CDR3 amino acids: CAIKTDSNYGYTF. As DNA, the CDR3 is TGTGCCATCAAGACGGACAGTAACTATGGCTACACCTTC.

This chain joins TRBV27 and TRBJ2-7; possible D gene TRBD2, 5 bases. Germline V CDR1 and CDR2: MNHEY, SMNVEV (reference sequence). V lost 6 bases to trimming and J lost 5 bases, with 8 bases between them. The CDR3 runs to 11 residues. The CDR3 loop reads CASSMGDEQYF. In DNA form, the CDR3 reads TGTGCCAGCAGCATGGGAGACGAGCAGTACTTC.

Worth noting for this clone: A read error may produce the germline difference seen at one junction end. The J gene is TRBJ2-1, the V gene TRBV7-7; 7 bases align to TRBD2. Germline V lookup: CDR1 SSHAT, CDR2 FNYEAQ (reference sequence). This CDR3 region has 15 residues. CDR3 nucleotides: TGTGCTAGCAGCTTAGGTTCTAGCGGAGACAATGAGCAGTTCTTC. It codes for CASSLGSSGDNEQFF.

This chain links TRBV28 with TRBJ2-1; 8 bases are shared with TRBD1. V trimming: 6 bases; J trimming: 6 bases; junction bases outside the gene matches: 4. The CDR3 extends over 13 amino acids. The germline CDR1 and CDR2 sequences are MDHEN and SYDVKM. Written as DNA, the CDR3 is TGTGCCAGCAGGAAACAGGGGGGCAATGAGCAGTTCTTC. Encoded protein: CASRKQGGNEQFF.

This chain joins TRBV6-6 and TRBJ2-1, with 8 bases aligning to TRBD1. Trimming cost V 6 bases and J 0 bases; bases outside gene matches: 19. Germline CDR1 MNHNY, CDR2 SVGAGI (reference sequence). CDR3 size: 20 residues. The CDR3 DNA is TGTGCCAGCAGCAACCTTGGACAGGGTATCTGGGGGAGCTCCTACAATGAGCAGTTCTTC. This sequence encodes CASSNLGQGIWGSSYNEQFF.

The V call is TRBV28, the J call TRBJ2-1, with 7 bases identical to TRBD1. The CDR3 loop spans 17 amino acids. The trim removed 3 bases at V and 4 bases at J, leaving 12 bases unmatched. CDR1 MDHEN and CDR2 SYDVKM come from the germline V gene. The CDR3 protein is CASSFIRRDREYNEQFF. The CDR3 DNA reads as TGTGCCAGCAGTTTCATCCGTAGGGACAGAGAATACAATGAGCAGTTCTTC.

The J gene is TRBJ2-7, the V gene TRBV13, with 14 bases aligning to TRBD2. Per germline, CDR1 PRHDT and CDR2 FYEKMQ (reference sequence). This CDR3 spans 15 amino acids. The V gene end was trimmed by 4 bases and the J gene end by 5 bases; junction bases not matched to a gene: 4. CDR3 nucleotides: TGTGCCAGCAGCTGGGGGGGACTAGCGGGAGACGAGCAGTACTTC. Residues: CASSWGGLAGDEQYF.

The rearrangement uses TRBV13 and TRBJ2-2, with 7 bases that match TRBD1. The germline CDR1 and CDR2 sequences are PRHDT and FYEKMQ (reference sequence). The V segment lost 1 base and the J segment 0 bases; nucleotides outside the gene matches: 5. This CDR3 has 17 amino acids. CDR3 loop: CASSLARDSANTGELFF. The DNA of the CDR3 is TGTGCCAGCAGCTTAGCCCGGGACAGCGCGAACACCGGGGAGCTGTTTTTT.

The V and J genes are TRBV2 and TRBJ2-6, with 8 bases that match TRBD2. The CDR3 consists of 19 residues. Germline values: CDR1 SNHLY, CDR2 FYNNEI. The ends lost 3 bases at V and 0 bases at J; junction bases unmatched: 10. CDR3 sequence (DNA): TGTGCCAGCAGTGACCCTAGAGCGGGAGATACCTCTGGGGCCAACGTCCTGACTTTC. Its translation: CASSDPRAGDTSGANVLTF.

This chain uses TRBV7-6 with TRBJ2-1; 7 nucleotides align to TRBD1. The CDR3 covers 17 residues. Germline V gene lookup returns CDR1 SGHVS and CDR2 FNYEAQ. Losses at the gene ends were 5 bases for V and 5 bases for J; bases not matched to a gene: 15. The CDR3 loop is CASSPQARQGRDNEQFF. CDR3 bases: TGTGCCAGCAGCCCCCAAGCCCGACAGGGAAGAGACAATGAGCAGTTCTTC.

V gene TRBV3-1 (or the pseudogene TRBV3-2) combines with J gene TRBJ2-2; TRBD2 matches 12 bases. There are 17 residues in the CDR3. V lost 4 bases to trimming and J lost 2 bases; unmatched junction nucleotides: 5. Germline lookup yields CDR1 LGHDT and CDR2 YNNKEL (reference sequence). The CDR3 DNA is TGTGCCAGCAGCCCCCCTAGCGGGAGGGCCAACACCGGGGAGCTGTTTTTT. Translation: CASSPPSGRANTGELFF.

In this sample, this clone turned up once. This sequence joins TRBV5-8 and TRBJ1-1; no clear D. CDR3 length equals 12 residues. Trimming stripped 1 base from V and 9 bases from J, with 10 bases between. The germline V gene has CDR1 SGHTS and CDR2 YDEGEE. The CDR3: CASSLIPDKAFF. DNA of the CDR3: TGTGCCAGCAGCTTGATACCAGATAAAGCTTTCTTT.

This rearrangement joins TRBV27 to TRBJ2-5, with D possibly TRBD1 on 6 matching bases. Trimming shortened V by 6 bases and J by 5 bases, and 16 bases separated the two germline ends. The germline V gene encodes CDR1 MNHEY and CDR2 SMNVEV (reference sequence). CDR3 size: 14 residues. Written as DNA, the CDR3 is TGTGCCAGCAGGGCGGCAGGGGCATCGGAGACCCAGTACTTC. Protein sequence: CASRAAGASETQYF.

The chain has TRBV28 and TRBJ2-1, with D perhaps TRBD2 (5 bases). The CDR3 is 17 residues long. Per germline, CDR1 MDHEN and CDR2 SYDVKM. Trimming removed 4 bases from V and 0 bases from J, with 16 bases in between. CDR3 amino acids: CASSSGLPIYSYNEQFF. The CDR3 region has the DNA TGTGCCAGCAGTTCTGGACTCCCCATTTACTCCTACAATGAGCAGTTCTTC.

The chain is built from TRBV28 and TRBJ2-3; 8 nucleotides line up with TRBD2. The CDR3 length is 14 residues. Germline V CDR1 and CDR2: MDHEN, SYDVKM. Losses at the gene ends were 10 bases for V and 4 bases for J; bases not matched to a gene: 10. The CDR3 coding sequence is TGTGCCACCCAGTCGGGAGGGCCCGCAGATACGCAGTATTTT. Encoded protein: CATQSGGPADTQYF.

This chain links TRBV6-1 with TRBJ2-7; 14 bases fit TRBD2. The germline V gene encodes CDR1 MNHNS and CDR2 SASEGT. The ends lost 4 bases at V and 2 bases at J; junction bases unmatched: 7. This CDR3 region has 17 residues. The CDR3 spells CASSGRTSGRTPYEQYF. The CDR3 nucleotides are TGTGCCAGCAGTGGGAGGACTAGCGGGAGGACCCCCTACGAGCAGTACTTC.

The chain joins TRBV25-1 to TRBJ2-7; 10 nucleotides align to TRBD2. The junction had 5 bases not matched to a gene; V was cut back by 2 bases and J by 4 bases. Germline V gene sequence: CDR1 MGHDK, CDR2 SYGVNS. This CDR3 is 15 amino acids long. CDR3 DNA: TGTGCCAGCAGTGAACTAGCGGGAGTCGGGTACGAGCAGTACTTC. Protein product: CASSELAGVGYEQYF.

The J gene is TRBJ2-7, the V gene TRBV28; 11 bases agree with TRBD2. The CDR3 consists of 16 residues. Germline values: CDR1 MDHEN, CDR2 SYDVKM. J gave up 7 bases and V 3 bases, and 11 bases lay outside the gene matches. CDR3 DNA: TGTGCCAGCAGTTTGCACTATAGCGGGAGGGCGGGGGAGCAGTACTTC. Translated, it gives CASSLHYSGRAGEQYF. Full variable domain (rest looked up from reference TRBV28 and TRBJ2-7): DVKVTQSSRYLVKRTGEKVFLECVQDMDHENMFWYRQDPGLGLRLIYFSYDVKMKEKGDIPEGYSVSREKKERFSLILESASTNQTSMYLCASSLHYSGRAGEQYFGPGTRLTVT.